This entry lists 7 T cell receptor beta chains sequenced from one sample in a study of identical twins. TCRdb fed the 5' RACE reads into MiXCR, producing one record per CDR3 protein. The data hold around 550,000 distinct CDR3 sequences, with 15% observed a single time. The data also belong to a second study, concerning yellow fever vaccine responses in identical twins.

Material for sequencing was CD4+ T cells sorted from blood. The source of these receptors is a woman aged 18-29 years in good health.

This clonotype was seen a few times. This rearrangement joins TRBV12-3 or TRBV12-4 to TRBJ1-1; D is unresolved. This CDR3 region has 15 residues. The ends were cut back, 1 base at V and 4 bases at J, with 13 bases in the middle. CDR3 DNA: TGTGCCAGCAGTTTAGTCTTAGAAGGGAGCACTGAAGCTTTCTTT. Translation: CASSLVLEGSTEAFF.

This rearrangement joins TRBV3-1 to TRBJ1-2; 7 bases match TRBD1. J was trimmed by 5 bases and V by 4 bases; bases with no gene match: 10. The CDR3 loop spans 15 amino acids. Germline lookup yields CDR1 LGHDT and CDR2 YNNKEL (reference sequence). The DNA for the CDR3 is TGTGCCAGCAGCCCCCCCGACAGGGCGGTGTATGGCTACACCTTC. Its translation is CASSPPDRAVYGYTF.

V usage is TRBV5-1 and J usage is TRBJ2-5; no firm D call. The germline V and J ends were trimmed by 3 bases and 2 bases, with 11 bases remaining between them. CDR3 length: 14 residues. The germline CDR1 and CDR2 sequences are SGHRS and YFSETQ. CDR3 sequence: CASSWGTVQETQYF. In nucleotides, the CDR3 is TGCGCCAGCAGCTGGGGAACAGTACAAGAGACCCAGTACTTC.

This clonotype showed up just a few times. The chain recombines TRBV28 with TRBJ1-6; 9 nucleotides agree with TRBD1. The J segment lost 0 bases and the V segment lost 3 bases, leaving 9 bases of the junction unmatched. Germline V gene data show CDR1 as MDHEN and CDR2 as SYDVKM. The CDR3 length is 19 residues. CDR3 sequence (DNA): TGTGCCAGCAGTTTTTGGTGGACAGGGGTGACCTCCTATAATTCACCCCTCCACTTT. This encodes CASSFWWTGVTSYNSPLHF.

The chain links TRBV11-2 to TRBJ2-7; D remains ambiguous. CDR1 is SGHAT and CDR2 is FQNNGV in the germline V gene. V lost 4 bases, J lost 3 bases, and 13 bases lay in between. This CDR3 spans 14 amino acids. CDR3 sequence reads: CASSSPPSGYEQYV. The DNA for the CDR3 is TGTGCCAGCAGCTCCCCCCCGTCAGGCTACGAGCAGTACGTC.

The genes are TRBV12-3 or TRBV12-4 and TRBJ2-1, with D possibly being TRBD1 (5 bases). CDR3 length: 13 amino acids. V lost 0 bases to trimming and J lost 9 bases, with 9 bases between them. The CDR3 bases are TGTGCCAGCAGTTTAGCGCGGACAACTGAGCAGTTCTTC. It yields the protein CASSLARTTEQFF.

This clonotype has a handful of counts. The genes are TRBV9 and TRBJ2-7; 9 bases align to TRBD1. CDR3 length equals 15 residues. Germline CDR1 is SGDLS and CDR2 is YYNGEE. V was clipped by 0 bases and J by 2 bases; unmatched bases: 3. The CDR3 nucleotides are TGTGCCAGCAGCGTAGGATGGACAGGGGCCTACGAGCAGTACGTC. As protein: CASSVGWTGAYEQYV.